The following is a TCR beta chain sequence with its context. Its target is not known. The entry originates in a study of beta chain features in type 1 diabetes. Overall study results and limits: A greater similarity of naive, central memory and Treg TCRB repertoires was seen among patients than among healthy donors.

Investigators reverse transcribed all isolated RNA, so they sequenced expressed TCRB transcripts. Using immunoSEQ multiplex PCR, the repertoire was profiled, and TCRdb retains in-frame clones only, with some absent. The profile shows under 500,000 clones, roughly 30% of them singletons. Post-sort purity exceeded 98% for all sorted populations. Germline V gives CDR1 SQVTM, CDR2 ANQGSEA. V dropped 0 bases and J dropped 7 bases, with 7 bases sitting between them. This CDR3 has 12 amino acids. The source is a man between 18 and 35 years old in good health. The chain couples TRBV29-1 to TRBJ2-1; TRBD2 is a possible D gene (5 bases). Sequencing was carried out using naive CD4+ T cells from blood. CDR3 loop: CSVEDRRNEQFF. For the CDR3, the DNA is TGCAGCGTTGAAGATCGGAGGAATGAGCAGTTCTTC.